This is a list of T cell receptor beta chains from one sample in a study of cytomegalovirus exposure and HLA in healthy donors. Only in-frame clones appear in the TCRdb table, and some are missing; sequencing was by immunoSEQ multiplex PCR. The sample holds about 83,000 clones, roughly 75% seen once. The specimen sequenced was PBMCs. These receptors all stem from a man in his sixties in good health and CMV-seronegative. CDR3s include the opening cysteine and the closing phenylalanine or tryptophan. A D gene is named only where the DNA matches it firmly. Not every row has a clone size; where given, it reads once, few, many or a size class.

TRBD1 | NA | TRBJ1-2 | TRBV19 | CASSTQTGNGGYTF | TGTGCCAGTAGTACCCAGACAGGGAATGGTGGCTACACCTTC
NA | few | TRBJ2-7 | TRBV6-1 | CASSEASVASSYEQYF | TGTGCCAGCAGTGAAGCATCAGTGGCCTCCTCCTACGAGCAGTACTTC
NA | NA | TRBJ2-5 | TRBV2 | CASRAGAFQETQYF | TGTGCTAGCAGGGCGGGCGCCTTCCAAGAGACCCAGTACTTC
NA | few | TRBJ1-5 | TRBV6-1 | CATSGVGNQPQHF | TGTGCCACTTCAGGGGTGGGCAATCAGCCCCAGCATTTT
TRBD2 | NA | TRBJ2-5 | TRBV6-5 | CASRPPAGGQETQYF | TGTGCCAGCAGGCCTCCCGCGGGGGGCCAAGAGACCCAGTACTTC
TRBD2 | once | TRBJ2-3 | TRBV7-3 | CASSSLAGRENTQYF | TGTGCCAGCAGCTCTTTAGCGGGACGGGAAAATACGCAGTATTTT
NA | NA | TRBJ1-5 | TRBV2 | CASQVSFRGVDQPQHF | TGTGCCAGCCAAGTGAGTTTCAGGGGAGTCGATCAGCCCCAGCATTTT
TRBD2 | once | TRBJ2-1 | TRBV6-1 | CAIRPGLGHYEQFF | TGTGCCATACGCCCGGGACTAGGGCATTACGAGCAGTTCTTC
TRBD2 | few | TRBJ2-2 | TRBV30 | CAWAGLANTGELFF | TGTGCCTGGGCGGGACTAGCGAACACCGGGGAGCTGTTTTTT
NA | NA | TRBJ1-3 | TRBV19 | CASSIPGSGNTIYF | TGTGCCAGTAGTATCCCGGGCTCTGGAAACACCATATATTTT
NA | NA | TRBJ1-1 | TRBV19 | CASTLGGWAEAFF | TGTGCCAGTACCCTCGGGGGGTGGGCTGAAGCTTTCTTT
NA | NA | TRBJ1-1 | TRBV5-1 | CASSLGRNTEAFF | TGCGCCAGCAGCTTGGGTAGAAACACTGAAGCTTTCTTT
TRBD1 | NA | TRBJ1-1 | TRBV6-5 | CASSYRGQGNTEAFF | TGTGCCAGCAGTTATAGGGGACAGGGTAACACTGAAGCTTTCTTT
NA | NA | TRBJ1-2 | TRBV19 | CASSDPPTGNYGYTF | TGTGCCAGTAGTGACCCCCCCACAGGGAACTATGGCTACACCTTC
TRBD2 | NA | TRBJ2-1 | TRBV19 | CASSMLLAGLNEQFF | TGTGCCAGTAGTATGTTGCTAGCGGGGTTAAATGAGCAGTTCTTC
TRBD1 | NA | TRBJ2-1 | TRBV6-5 | CASSYSGGLGNEQFF | TGTGCCAGCAGTTACTCAGGGGGCCTGGGGAATGAGCAGTTCTTC
NA | NA | TRBJ2-2 | TRBV7-9 | CASSLGGGKPNTGELFF | TGTGCCAGCAGCTTAGGGGGGGGCAAACCGAACACCGGGGAGCTGTTTTTT
NA | NA | TRBJ1-1 | TRBV5-1 | CASSWSGPQSTEAFF | TGCGCCAGCAGCTGGTCAGGGCCCCAGAGCACTGAAGCTTTCTTT
TRBD2 | NA | TRBJ2-1 | TRBV10-3 | CAISVGGGFGEQFF | TGTGCCATCAGTGTCGGGGGGGGCTTCGGTGAGCAGTTCTTC
NA | NA | TRBJ1-1 | TRBV6-4 | CASSEKDLNTEAFF | TGTGCCAGCAGTGAGAAGGACTTAAACACTGAAGCTTTCTTT
TRBD1 | NA | TRBJ1-4 | TRBV13 | CASSSRQGRANEKLFF | TGTGCCAGCAGCTCACGACAGGGTCGAGCTAATGAAAAACTGTTTTTT
NA | few | TRBJ1-2 | TRBV4-2 | CASSQDAQTGGYTF | TGTGCCAGCAGCCAAGATGCGCAAACGGGTGGCTACACCTTC
TRBD1 | NA | TRBJ2-7 | TRBV27 | CASRYRPTGTYEQYF | TGTGCCAGCAGGTATCGACCGACAGGGACCTACGAGCAGTACTTC
NA | NA | TRBJ1-1 | TRBV10-2 | CASSDQTEPGEAFF | TGCGCCAGCAGTGACCAGACAGAACCCGGGGAAGCTTTCTTT
NA | few | TRBJ1-1 | TRBV4-1 | CASSQVAGMNTEAFF | TGCGCCAGCAGCCAAGTGGCAGGGATGAACACTGAAGCTTTCTTT
TRBD2 | NA | TRBJ2-7 | TRBV30 | CAWSAPGLAGGEECYEQYF | TGTGCCTGGAGTGCGCCGGGACTAGCGGGGGGGGAAGAGTGTTACGAGCAGTACTTC
TRBD2 | NA | TRBJ2-5 | TRBV2 | CASSLGLAGQETQYF | TGTGCCAGCAGCTTGGGACTAGCGGGCCAAGAGACCCAGTACTTC
NA | few | TRBJ1-5 | TRBV27 | CASRPPTGDQPQHF | TGTGCCAGCAGGCCCCCAACGGGGGATCAGCCCCAGCATTTT
NA | NA | TRBJ1-2 | TRBV6-5 | CASSANLQRGYTF | TGTGCCAGCAGCGCGAACTTGCAGAGGGGCTACACCTTC